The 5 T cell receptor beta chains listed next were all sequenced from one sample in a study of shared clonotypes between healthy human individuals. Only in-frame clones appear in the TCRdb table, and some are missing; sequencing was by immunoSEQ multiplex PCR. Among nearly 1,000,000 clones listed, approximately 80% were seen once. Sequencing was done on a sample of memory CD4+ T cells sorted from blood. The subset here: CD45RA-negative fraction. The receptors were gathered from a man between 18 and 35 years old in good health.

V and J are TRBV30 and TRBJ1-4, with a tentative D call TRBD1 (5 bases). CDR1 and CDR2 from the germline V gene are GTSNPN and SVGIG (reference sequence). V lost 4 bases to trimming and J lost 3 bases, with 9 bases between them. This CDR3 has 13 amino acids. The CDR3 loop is CAWNFRANEKLFF. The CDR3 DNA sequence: TGTGCCTGGAACTTCAGGGCTAATGAAAAACTGTTTTTT.

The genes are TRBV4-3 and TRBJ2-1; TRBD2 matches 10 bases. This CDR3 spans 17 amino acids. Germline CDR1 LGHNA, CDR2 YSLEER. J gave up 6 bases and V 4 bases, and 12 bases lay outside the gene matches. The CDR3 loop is CASSPGPLAGVGNEQFF. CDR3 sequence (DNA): TGCGCCAGCAGCCCGGGCCCCCTAGCGGGAGTGGGCAATGAGCAGTTCTTC.

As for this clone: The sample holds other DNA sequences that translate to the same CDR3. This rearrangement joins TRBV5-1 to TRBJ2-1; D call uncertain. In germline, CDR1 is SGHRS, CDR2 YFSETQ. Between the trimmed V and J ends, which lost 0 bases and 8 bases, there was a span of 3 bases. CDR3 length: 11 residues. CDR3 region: CASSLGYEQFF. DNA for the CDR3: TGCGCCAGCAGCTTGGGCTATGAGCAGTTCTTC.

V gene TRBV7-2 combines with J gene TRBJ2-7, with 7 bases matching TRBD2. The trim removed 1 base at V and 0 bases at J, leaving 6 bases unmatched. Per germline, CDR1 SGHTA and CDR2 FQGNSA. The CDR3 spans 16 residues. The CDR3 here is CASSLDGRALSYEQYF. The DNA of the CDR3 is TGTGCCAGCAGCTTAGATGGGAGGGCCCTCTCCTACGAGCAGTACTTC.

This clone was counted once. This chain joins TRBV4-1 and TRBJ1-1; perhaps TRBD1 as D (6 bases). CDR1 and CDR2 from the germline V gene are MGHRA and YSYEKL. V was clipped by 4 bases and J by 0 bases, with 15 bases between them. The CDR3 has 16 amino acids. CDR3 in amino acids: CASSPMGANMNTEAFF. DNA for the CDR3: TGCGCCAGCAGCCCAATGGGGGCGAACATGAACACTGAAGCTTTCTTT.